A selection of T cell receptor beta chains follows, all from one sample in a study of OX40 agonist ivuxolimab in advanced cancers. Produced via immunoSEQ multiplex PCR; TCRdb's table is partial and in-frame only. The sample has about 31,000 clones; 90% are singletons. Sequenced here: CD4+ or CD8+ T cells sorted from blood, sampled in a trial of the OX40 agonist ivuxolimab. The receptors here all came from an adult with an advanced solid tumor such as melanoma, head and neck, liver or kidney cancer. Both conserved end residues are part of each CDR3. The D gene is left open where the match is weak. Only some rows state a clone size, as once, few, many or a class for expanded clones.

size	V	J	D	CDR3	DNA
-	TRBV30	TRBJ2-1	-	CAWGAGYNEQFF	TGTGCCTGGGGGGCGGGCTACAATGAGCAGTTCTTC
-	TRBV9	TRBJ1-2	-	CASSDSPDRELANYGYTF	TGTGCCAGCAGCGATTCTCCGGACCGCGAGTTAGCTAACTATGGCTACACCTTC
-	TRBV7-3	TRBJ2-1	TRBD1	CASSLGQGYNEQFF	TGTGCCAGCAGCTTGGGACAGGGATACAATGAGCAGTTCTTC
-	TRBV11-2	TRBJ1-6	TRBD1	CASSPRQGSSYNSPLHF	TGTGCCAGCAGCCCGCGACAGGGGAGCTCCTATAATTCACCCCTCCACTTT
-	TRBV29-1	TRBJ2-7	-	CSVEGSTYEQYF	TGCAGCGTTGAGGGGTCCACCTACGAGCAGTACTTC
-	TRBV2	TRBJ1-2	-	CASSSDDILHYGYTF	TGTGCCAGCAGTTCCGACGACATCCTCCACTATGGCTACACCTTC
-	TRBV27	TRBJ1-6	-	CASSLIGPRGSPLHF	TGTGCCAGCAGTTTAATAGGGCCCCGAGGCTCACCCCTCCACTTT
once	TRBV7-9	TRBJ2-1	-	CASSFPLANEQFF	TGTGCCAGCAGCTTCCCCCTTGCGAATGAGCAGTTCTTC
-	TRBV29-1	TRBJ2-7	-	CSVKTGLEQYF	TGCAGCGTTAAAACAGGTCTTGAGCAGTACTTC
-	TRBV7-6	TRBJ1-2	-	CASSLDGGEGYTF	TGTGCCAGCAGTTTGGACGGCGGTGAGGGCTACACCTTC
-	TRBV2	TRBJ2-5	TRBD1	CASADRGQETQYF	TGTGCCAGCGCGGACAGGGGCCAAGAGACCCAGTACTTC
-	TRBV27	TRBJ2-7	-	CASSLGGYEQYF	TGTGCCAGCAGTTTAGGAGGGTACGAGCAGTACTTC
-	TRBV6-6	TRBJ1-5	-	CASTPLGGGNQPQHF	TGTGCCAGCACCCCCCTGGGGGGTGGGAATCAGCCCCAGCATTTT
-	TRBV27	TRBJ2-1	TRBD2	CASSLTLSGGAYEQFF	TGTGCCAGCAGTCTCACCCTTAGCGGGGGGGCCTACGAGCAGTTCTTC
few	TRBV7-9	TRBJ1-2	-	CASREGRDNGYTF	TGTGCCAGCAGGGAAGGGAGAGATAATGGCTACACCTTC
-	TRBV7-6	TRBJ2-5	-	CASSRNIRGETQYF	TGTGCCAGCAGCCGGAACATAAGAGGAGAGACCCAGTACTTC
-	TRBV19	TRBJ2-1	TRBD1	CASSIVLTGGWYNEQFF	TGTGCCAGTAGTATAGTGTTGACAGGGGGCTGGTACAATGAGCAGTTCTTC
-	TRBV10-2	TRBJ2-1	TRBD1	CASDLRDSYNEQFF	TGCGCCAGCGACCTCCGGGACAGTTACAATGAGCAGTTCTTC
once	TRBV29-1	TRBJ2-1	TRBD2	CSGQVAGAGNEQFF	TGCAGCGGCCAAGTAGCGGGAGCGGGTAATGAGCAGTTCTTC
-	TRBV5-1	TRBJ1-1	-	CASRGRDTLMDTEAFF	TGCGCCAGCAGGGGACGGGACACCCTGATGGACACTGAAGCTTTCTTT
-	TRBV5-4	TRBJ2-2	-	CASSLYPEMGTGELFF	TGTGCCAGCAGCTTGTATCCAGAGATGGGCACCGGGGAGCTGTTTTTT
-	TRBV6-1	TRBJ1-1	-	CASSGAGNTEAFF	TGTGCCAGCAGTGGGGCGGGGAACACTGAAGCTTTCTTT
-	TRBV7-3	TRBJ2-2	-	CASSSSSGELFF	TGTGCCAGCAGCTCCTCCTCCGGGGAGCTGTTTTTT
once	TRBV5-1	TRBJ1-6	TRBD1	CASSLTGGSNSPLHF	TGCGCCAGCAGCTTGACAGGGGGCTCCAATTCACCCCTCCACTTT
-	TRBV4-1	TRBJ1-1	TRBD1	CASSRQGATEAFF	TGCGCCAGCAGCAGACAGGGGGCGACTGAAGCTTTCTTT
-	TRBV6-6	TRBJ2-3	TRBD2	CASSYRAGGPNTQYF	TGTGCCAGCAGTTATAGAGCGGGGGGGCCGAATACGCAGTATTTT
-	TRBV27	TRBJ2-1	-	CASSYRNYNEQFF	TGTGCCAGCAGTTACCGGAACTACAATGAGCAGTTCTTC
-	TRBV11-2	TRBJ2-7	-	CASGQYYEQYF	TGTGCCAGCGGTCAATACTACGAGCAGTACTTC
-	TRBV27	TRBJ1-4	-	CASSLSWTANEKLFF	TGTGCCAGCAGTTTAAGTTGGACAGCTAATGAAAAACTGTTTTTT
-	TRBV7-9	TRBJ1-1	-	CASSPRWSLNTEAFF	TGTGCCAGCAGCCCCCGGTGGAGTTTGAACACTGAAGCTTTCTTT
-	TRBV29-1	TRBJ1-2	-	CSVEETSYGYTF	TGCAGCGTTGAAGAAACAAGCTATGGCTACACCTTC
-	TRBV28	TRBJ2-1	TRBD2	CASSLMGLGREQFF	TGTGCCAGCAGTTTAATGGGACTAGGACGTGAGCAGTTCTTC
once	TRBV19	TRBJ1-5	TRBD1	CASSIPDRGSNQPQHF	TGTGCCAGTAGTATCCCTGACAGGGGGAGCAATCAGCCCCAGCATTTT
once	TRBV28	TRBJ1-3	-	CASSAGSLRSGNTIYF	TGTGCCAGCAGCGCAGGGTCCCTCCGCTCTGGAAACACCATATATTTT
-	TRBV19	TRBJ2-4	TRBD1	CASSYDRGPSKNIQYF	TGTGCCAGTAGTTACGACAGGGGGCCCTCCAAAAACATTCAGTACTTC
-	TRBV27	TRBJ2-7	-	CASSLGRPYEQYF	TGTGCCAGCAGTTTAGGCCGCCCCTACGAGCAGTACTTC
-	TRBV7-3	TRBJ2-5	-	CASSLIAGGAQETQYF	TGTGCCAGCAGCTTAATTGCAGGAGGGGCCCAAGAGACCCAGTACTTC
-	TRBV5-6	TRBJ1-1	-	CASSSGTSHTEAFF	TGTGCCAGCAGCTCCGGGACTAGTCACACTGAAGCTTTCTTT
-	TRBV28	TRBJ2-1	-	CASSLVSRDEQFF	TGTGCCAGCAGTTTAGTTAGTAGGGATGAGCAGTTCTTC
-	TRBV9	TRBJ2-7	-	CASSQSRTDVF	TGTGCCAGCAGCCAGTCTCGGACAGACGTTTTC
-	TRBV6-6	TRBJ1-2	-	CASSYSSTDYEGYTF	TGTGCCAGCAGTTACTCCTCGACTGATTATGAGGGCTACACCTTC
-	TRBV27	TRBJ1-4	TRBD1	CASSSRQGGEKLFF	TGTGCCAGCAGTTCCAGACAGGGCGGGGAAAAACTGTTTTTT
-	TRBV2	TRBJ1-2	-	CASIQGRLGYTF	TGTGCCAGCATCCAGGGACGGCTAGGCTACACCTTC
-	TRBV4-1	TRBJ2-7	-	CASSQVVGDYEQYF	TGCGCCAGCAGCCAAGTGGTCGGGGACTACGAGCAGTACTTC
-	TRBV28	TRBJ1-4	-	CASSHDRRELFF	TGTGCCAGCAGTCACGACAGGAGGGAACTGTTTTTT
-	TRBV7-7	TRBJ1-4	-	CAIPVGTGEKLFF	TGTGCCATCCCGGTTGGCACCGGTGAAAAACTGTTTTTT
-	TRBV4-1	TRBJ2-7	-	CASSQTTGTTYEQYF	TGCGCCAGCAGCCAGACGACCGGGACAACTTACGAGCAGTACTTC
once	TRBV9	TRBJ1-5	TRBD1	CASSVRDRGGEQPQHF	TGTGCCAGCAGCGTACGGGACAGGGGTGGGGAGCAGCCCCAGCATTTT
-	TRBV10-2	TRBJ1-4	TRBD1	CASSETPTGLLEKLFF	TGCGCCAGCAGTGAGACCCCGACAGGGCTATTAGAAAAACTGTTTTTT
-	TRBV10-3	TRBJ2-7	-	CAARAPSSYEQYF	TGTGCCGCAAGGGCCCCGAGCTCCTACGAGCAGTACTTC
-	TRBV5-6	TRBJ2-1	-	CASSGDVSSYNEQFF	TGTGCCAGCAGCGGGGACGTAAGCTCCTACAATGAGCAGTTCTTC
-	TRBV7-3	TRBJ2-2	-	CASSLRTVENTGELFF	TGTGCCAGCAGCTTGAGGACGGTGGAGAACACCGGGGAGCTGTTTTTT
-	TRBV27	TRBJ2-3	TRBD2	CASSLSLAGNTDTQYF	TGTGCCAGCAGTTTATCCCTAGCGGGGAACACAGATACGCAGTATTTT
-	TRBV19	TRBJ2-5	TRBD1	CASSRGTGIETQYF	TGTGCCAGTAGTCGAGGGACAGGGATCGAGACCCAGTACTTC